The 20 T cell receptor beta chains below come from one sample, sequenced in a study of blood T cell repertoires in COVID-19. TCRdb's copy holds only in-frame clones and misses some; the assay was immunoSEQ multiplex PCR. The profile shows roughly 250,000 clones, 85% to 90% of them singletons. The sample taken for sequencing was PBMCs or T cells enriched from blood (not recorded which). The receptors were gathered from a young woman who had recovered from COVID-19.

This sequence joins TRBV11-2 and TRBJ1-5; unclear D gene. The CDR3 spans 13 residues. Trimming removed 0 bases from V and 7 bases from J, with 7 bases in between. The germline V gene encodes CDR1 SGHAT and CDR2 FQNNGV. The CDR3 DNA sequence: TGTGCCAGCAGCTTAGATCACTCCCAGCCCCAGCATTTT. It encodes CASSLDHSQPQHF.

CDR3 sequence: CASSVPGGGNQETQYF. The CDR3, as DNA: TGTGCCAGCAGTGTCCCGGGCGGGGGAAACCAAGAGACCCAGTACTTC. The V gene is TRBV25-1, the J gene TRBJ2-5; 7 nucleotides align to TRBD2. The germline gives CDR1 MGHDK, CDR2 SYGVNS. The CDR3 contains 16 residues. The V and J ends lost 4 bases and 0 bases, in that order; junction bases with no gene match: 8.

J is TRBJ1-1 and V is TRBV5-1; TRBD1 might be the D (5 bases). V was clipped by 6 bases and J by 4 bases, with 16 bases between them. Germline loops: CDR1 SGHRS, CDR2 YFSETQ. The CDR3 is made up of 14 amino acids. CDR3 bases: TGCGCCAGCACCCGCGGGGAGGGGAGCACTGAAGCTTTCTTT. This encodes CASTRGEGSTEAFF.

This clone was seen once. The V gene is TRBV13, the J gene TRBJ1-1, with TRBD1 identical over 8 bases. V lost 4 bases and J lost 6; bases outside the gene matches: 7. Germline assignment: CDR1 PRHDT and CDR2 FYEKMQ (reference sequence). This CDR3 is built from 14 residues. The CDR3 region is CASSSTGASAEAFF. The DNA of the CDR3 is TGTGCCAGCAGCTCGACAGGGGCGAGCGCTGAAGCTTTCTTT.

This clone was observed once. The chain combines TRBV4-2 with TRBJ2-3; 14 bases map to TRBD2. Per germline, CDR1 LGHNA and CDR2 YNFKEQ. This CDR3 region has 19 residues. The V and J ends lost 1 base and 1 base, in that order; junction bases with no gene match: 7. In DNA form, the CDR3 reads TGTGCCAGCAGCCAAGCCGGACTAGCGGGGGGTTTGGGCACAGATACGCAGTATTTT. This encodes CASSQAGLAGGLGTDTQYF.

This chain joins TRBV9 and TRBJ2-2; D might be TRBD2 (6 bases). The CDR3 contains 15 residues. V gave up 0 bases and J gave up 7 bases, with 13 bases separating them. Germline values: CDR1 SGDLS, CDR2 YYNGEE. The CDR3 protein is CASSVDWGVGGELFF. DNA of the CDR3: TGTGCCAGCAGCGTAGATTGGGGGGTCGGCGGGGAGCTGTTTTTT.

The chain employs TRBV5-8 and TRBJ1-1, with D perhaps matching TRBD1 (5 bases). Per the germline V gene, CDR1 is SGHTS and CDR2 is YDEGEE. The CDR3 runs to 12 residues. The germline V and J ends were trimmed by 2 bases and 7 bases, with 9 bases remaining between them. CDR3 DNA: TGTGCCAGCAGCTTAGGAGGGGTTGAAGCTTTCTTT. This translates into CASSLGGVEAFF. Drawing the rest from reference TRBV5-8 and TRBJ1-1, the complete variable domain is EAGVTQSPTHLIKTRGQQATLRCSPISGHTSVYWYQQALGLGLQFLLWYDEGEERNRGNFPPRFSGRQFPNYSSELNVNALELEDSALYLCASSLGGVEAFFGQGTRLTVV.

J is TRBJ2-2 and V is TRBV2; 10 bases map to TRBD2. J lost 4 bases, V lost 7 bases, and 6 bases had no gene match. CDR3 size: 15 residues. Germline lookup yields CDR1 SNHLY and CDR2 FYNNEI. This chain's CDR3 is CASILGLASTGELFF. CDR3 DNA sequence: TGTGCCAGCATTCTGGGACTAGCGAGCACCGGGGAGCTGTTTTTT.

The chain recombines TRBV7-9 with TRBJ1-2, with no clear D. V was cut by 7 bases and J by 1 base, with 16 bases left in between. Germline CDR1 reads SEHNR; CDR2 reads FQNEAQ (reference sequence). The CDR3 has 15 amino acids. The CDR3 is CASIDFGLDNYGYTF. Here the CDR3 DNA reads TGTGCCAGCATCGACTTCGGACTGGATAACTATGGCTACACCTTC.

The chain carries TRBV11-2 and TRBJ2-7; 7 nucleotides align to TRBD1. The germline V gene encodes CDR1 SGHAT and CDR2 FQNNGV. The CDR3 extends over 13 amino acids. V lost 1 base to trimming and J lost 7 bases; unmatched junction nucleotides: 4. CDR3: CASSLVTGVEQYF. The DNA for the CDR3 is TGTGCCAGCAGCTTAGTTACAGGGGTAGAGCAGTACTTC.

The chain joins TRBV11-2 to TRBJ2-3; 7 bases line up with TRBD1. The CDR3 sequence is 15 residues long. From germline, CDR1 is SGHAT and CDR2 FQNNGV. Unmatched junction bases numbered 1, after V lost 1 base and J lost 0 bases. CDR3 nucleotides: TGTGCCAGCAGCTTAGGACAGGGAAGCACAGATACGCAGTATTTT. Its translation: CASSLGQGSTDTQYF.

The rearrangement joins TRBV28 to TRBJ2-2; the match to TRBD2 covers 9 bases. This CDR3 spans 19 amino acids. Germline lookup yields CDR1 MDHEN and CDR2 SYDVKM. V gave up 6 bases and J gave up 0 bases; unmatched junction bases: 14. CDR3 nucleotides: TGTGCCAGCAGCGTCCCCCCGGGTAGCGGGGGCCCGAACACCGGGGAGCTGTTTTTT. Amino acids: CASSVPPGSGGPNTGELFF. Full variable domain (remainder filled in from reference TRBV28 and TRBJ2-2): DVKVTQSSRYLVKRTGEKVFLECVQDMDHENMFWYRQDPGLGLRLIYFSYDVKMKEKGDIPEGYSVSREKKERFSLILESASTNQTSMYLCASSVPPGSGGPNTGELFFGEGSRLTVL.

The V and J genes are TRBV19 and TRBJ1-2; D might be TRBD1 (5 bases). V was cut by 10 bases and J by 4 bases, with 19 bases left in between. Germline V gene sequence: CDR1 LNHDA, CDR2 SQIVND (reference sequence). The CDR3 has 14 residues. The CDR3 sequence: CATLWTNPFYGYTF. The DNA of the CDR3 is TGTGCCACGCTTTGGACAAACCCGTTCTATGGCTACACCTTC.

The genes are TRBV3-1 (or the pseudogene TRBV3-2) and TRBJ1-1, with 8 bases matching TRBD1. V gave up 4 bases and J gave up 8 bases; unmatched junction bases: 3. Per germline, CDR1 LGHDT and CDR2 YNNKEL (reference sequence). The CDR3 has 12 amino acids. The CDR3 region is CASSLQGVEAFF. In DNA form, the CDR3 reads TGTGCCAGCAGCCTACAGGGGGTGGAAGCTTTCTTT.

The chain uses TRBV5-1 and TRBJ1-3, with D hard to call. The CDR3 totals 17 residues. V shed 0 bases and J shed 0 bases, with 13 bases lying between them. Looked up from germline, CDR1 is SGHRS and CDR2 is YFSETQ. For the CDR3, the DNA is TGCGCCAGCAGCTTGGGTTCCAGACTCAACTCTGGAAACACCATATATTTT. It specifies CASSLGSRLNSGNTIYF.

In this sample, this clone turned up once. The chain employs TRBV5-1 and TRBJ1-1, with TRBD1 matching 11 bases. CDR1 and CDR2 from the germline V gene are SGHRS and YFSETQ. The length of the CDR3 is 14 residues. V lost 4 bases and J lost 4; bases outside the gene matches: 3. CDR3 amino acids: CASSGQGAGTEAFF. For the CDR3, the DNA is TGCGCCAGCAGCGGACAGGGGGCAGGCACTGAAGCTTTCTTT.

The chain carries TRBV5-1 and TRBJ1-5; a possible D gene is TRBD1 (6 bases). The CDR3 extends over 14 amino acids. The germline gives CDR1 SGHRS, CDR2 YFSETQ. Trimming took 3 bases from V and 0 from J, leaving 7 bases between them. For the CDR3, the DNA is TGCGCCAGCAGCTCGGGACATAGCAATCAGCCCCAGCATTTT. Translation: CASSSGHSNQPQHF. Complete variable domain (other parts from reference TRBV5-1 and TRBJ1-5): KAGVTQTPRYLIKTRGQQVTLSCSPISGHRSVSWYQQTPGQGLQFLFEYFSETQRNKGNFPGRFSGRQFSNSRSEMNVSTLELGDSALYLCASSSGHSNQPQHFGDGTRLSIL.

As regards this clone: The sample holds other DNA sequences that translate to the same CDR3. The genes are TRBV9 and TRBJ1-2; no clear D. V dropped 0 bases and J dropped 0 bases, with 3 bases sitting between them. The CDR3 is made up of 13 amino acids. From germline, CDR1 is SGDLS and CDR2 YYNGEE. This CDR3 is CASSVDTNYGYTF. The CDR3 bases are TGTGCCAGCAGCGTAGATACTAACTATGGCTACACCTTC. Full variable domain (missing parts from reference TRBV9 and TRBJ1-2): DSGVTQTPKHLITATGQRVTLRCSPRSGDLSVYWYQQSLDQGLQFLIQYYNGEERAKGNILERFSAQQFPDLHSELNLSSLELGDSALYFCASSVDTNYGYTFGSGTRLTVV.

The chain is built from TRBV15 and TRBJ1-5, with a tentative D call TRBD1 (6 bases). Between the trimmed V and J ends, which lost 0 bases and 7 bases, there was a span of 13 bases. CDR1 LNHNV and CDR2 YYDKDF come from the germline V gene (reference sequence). The CDR3 is 15 residues long. Here the CDR3 reads CATSRDPRGGQPQHF. CDR3 bases: TGTGCCACCAGCAGAGATCCGAGGGGGGGACAGCCCCAGCATTTT.

Concerning this clone itself: At the DNA level, this CDR3 is encoded by other sequences in the same sample as well. The V and J genes are TRBV6-5 and TRBJ2-5; D gene uncertain. V was shortened by 6 bases and J by 5 bases, with 7 bases between the two germline ends. Germline lookup yields CDR1 MNHEY and CDR2 SVGAGI. The CDR3 has 11 residues. CDR3 sequence (DNA): TGTGCCAGCAGCCGAGGTGAGACCCAGTACTTC. It encodes CASSRGETQYF.